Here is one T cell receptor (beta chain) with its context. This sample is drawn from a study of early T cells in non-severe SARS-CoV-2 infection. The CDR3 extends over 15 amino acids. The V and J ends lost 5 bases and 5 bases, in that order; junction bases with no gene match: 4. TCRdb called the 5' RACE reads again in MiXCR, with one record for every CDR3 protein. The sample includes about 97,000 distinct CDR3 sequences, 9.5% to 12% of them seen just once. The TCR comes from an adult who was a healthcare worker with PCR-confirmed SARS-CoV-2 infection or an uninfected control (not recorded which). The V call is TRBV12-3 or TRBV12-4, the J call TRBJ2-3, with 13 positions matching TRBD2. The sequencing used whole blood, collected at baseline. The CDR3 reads CASSRTSGSKDTQYF. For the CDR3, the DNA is TGTGCCAGCAGTCGGACTAGCGGGAGTAAAGATACGCAGTATTTT.